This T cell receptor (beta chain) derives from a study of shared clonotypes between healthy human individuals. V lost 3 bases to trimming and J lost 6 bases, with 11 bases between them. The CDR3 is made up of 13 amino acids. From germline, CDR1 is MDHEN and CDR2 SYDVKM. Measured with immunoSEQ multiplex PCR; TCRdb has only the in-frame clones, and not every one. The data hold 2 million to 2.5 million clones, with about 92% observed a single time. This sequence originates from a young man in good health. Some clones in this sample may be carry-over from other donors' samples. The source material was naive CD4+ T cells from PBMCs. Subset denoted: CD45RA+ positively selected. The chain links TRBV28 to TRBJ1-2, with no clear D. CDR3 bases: TGTGCCAGCAGTTTGCATCGGGGTGATGGCTACACCTTC. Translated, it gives CASSLHRGDGYTF.